These 6 T cell receptor beta chains came from one sample sequenced in a study of cytomegalovirus exposure and HLA in healthy donors. Vbeta (60) and Jbeta (13) primers were used in the PCR. TCRdb's table, derived via immunoSEQ multiplex PCR, lists solely in-frame clones and lacks some. The table shows roughly 140,000 clones, with roughly 85% occurring only once. The sample taken for sequencing was PBMCs. These receptors all stem from a young woman in good health and CMV-seronegative.

This clone was detected only a few times. This chain connects TRBV5-4 to TRBJ2-3; 10 nucleotides agree with TRBD2. Trimming cost V 3 bases and J 5 bases; bases outside gene matches: 9. The CDR3 runs to 16 residues. The germline V gene encodes CDR1 SGHNT and CDR2 YYREEE (reference sequence). The CDR3 is CASSSQAGGREDTQYF. The DNA of the CDR3 is TGTGCCAGCAGCTCTCAAGCGGGGGGGCGGGAAGATACGCAGTATTTT.

The rearrangement links TRBV5-1 to TRBJ2-3; 9 nucleotides agree with TRBD1. V dropped 3 bases and J dropped 4; count of bases not matched to a gene: 6. Germline V gene data show CDR1 as SGHRS and CDR2 as YFSETQ. The CDR3 extends over 15 amino acids. The DNA for the CDR3 is TGCGCCAGCAGCTCACAGGGGGCGAGTGCAGATACGCAGTATTTT. This gives the protein CASSSQGASADTQYF.

The chain is built from TRBV11-2 and TRBJ2-3; 10 bases fit TRBD2. Germline lookup yields CDR1 SGHAT and CDR2 FQNNGV. V trimming: 0 bases; J trimming: 3 bases; junction bases outside the gene matches: 3. The CDR3 totals 16 residues. This CDR3 reads CASSLEGLAYTDTQYF. CDR3 coding DNA: TGTGCCAGCAGCTTAGAGGGACTAGCGTATACAGATACGCAGTATTTT.

The chain is built from TRBV9 and TRBJ2-3; TRBD2 matches at 11 bases. V lost 4 bases, J lost 3 bases, and 1 base stayed unmatched. The CDR3 covers 14 residues. Looked up from germline, CDR1 is SGDLS and CDR2 is YYNGEE. CDR3 in amino acids: CASSIAGGTDTQYF. The CDR3 DNA sequence: TGTGCCAGCAGCATAGCGGGGGGGACAGATACGCAGTATTTT. Full variable domain (rest looked up from reference TRBV9 and TRBJ2-3): DSGVTQTPKHLITATGQRVTLRCSPRSGDLSVYWYQQSLDQGLQFLIQYYNGEERAKGNILERFSAQQFPDLHSELNLSSLELGDSALYFCASSIAGGTDTQYFGPGTRLTVL.

The chain has TRBV7-9 and TRBJ1-1; 7 bases align to TRBD1. V trimming: 3 bases; J trimming: 5 bases; junction bases outside the gene matches: 6. Germline CDR1 SEHNR, CDR2 FQNEAQ (reference sequence). This CDR3 has 14 amino acids. CDR3 nucleotides: TGTGCCAGCAGCTTTGAGACAGGGCGGACTGAAGCTTTCTTT. It specifies CASSFETGRTEAFF.

The rearrangement links TRBV27 to TRBJ1-5, with 8 bases fitting TRBD1. J was trimmed by 5 bases and V by 5 bases; bases with no gene match: 2. CDR3 length: 13 residues. CDR1 is MNHEY and CDR2 is SMNVEV in the germline V gene (reference sequence). The CDR3, as DNA: TGTGCCAGCAGTCCGGACAGGGATCAGCCCCAGCATTTT. It specifies CASSPDRDQPQHF.